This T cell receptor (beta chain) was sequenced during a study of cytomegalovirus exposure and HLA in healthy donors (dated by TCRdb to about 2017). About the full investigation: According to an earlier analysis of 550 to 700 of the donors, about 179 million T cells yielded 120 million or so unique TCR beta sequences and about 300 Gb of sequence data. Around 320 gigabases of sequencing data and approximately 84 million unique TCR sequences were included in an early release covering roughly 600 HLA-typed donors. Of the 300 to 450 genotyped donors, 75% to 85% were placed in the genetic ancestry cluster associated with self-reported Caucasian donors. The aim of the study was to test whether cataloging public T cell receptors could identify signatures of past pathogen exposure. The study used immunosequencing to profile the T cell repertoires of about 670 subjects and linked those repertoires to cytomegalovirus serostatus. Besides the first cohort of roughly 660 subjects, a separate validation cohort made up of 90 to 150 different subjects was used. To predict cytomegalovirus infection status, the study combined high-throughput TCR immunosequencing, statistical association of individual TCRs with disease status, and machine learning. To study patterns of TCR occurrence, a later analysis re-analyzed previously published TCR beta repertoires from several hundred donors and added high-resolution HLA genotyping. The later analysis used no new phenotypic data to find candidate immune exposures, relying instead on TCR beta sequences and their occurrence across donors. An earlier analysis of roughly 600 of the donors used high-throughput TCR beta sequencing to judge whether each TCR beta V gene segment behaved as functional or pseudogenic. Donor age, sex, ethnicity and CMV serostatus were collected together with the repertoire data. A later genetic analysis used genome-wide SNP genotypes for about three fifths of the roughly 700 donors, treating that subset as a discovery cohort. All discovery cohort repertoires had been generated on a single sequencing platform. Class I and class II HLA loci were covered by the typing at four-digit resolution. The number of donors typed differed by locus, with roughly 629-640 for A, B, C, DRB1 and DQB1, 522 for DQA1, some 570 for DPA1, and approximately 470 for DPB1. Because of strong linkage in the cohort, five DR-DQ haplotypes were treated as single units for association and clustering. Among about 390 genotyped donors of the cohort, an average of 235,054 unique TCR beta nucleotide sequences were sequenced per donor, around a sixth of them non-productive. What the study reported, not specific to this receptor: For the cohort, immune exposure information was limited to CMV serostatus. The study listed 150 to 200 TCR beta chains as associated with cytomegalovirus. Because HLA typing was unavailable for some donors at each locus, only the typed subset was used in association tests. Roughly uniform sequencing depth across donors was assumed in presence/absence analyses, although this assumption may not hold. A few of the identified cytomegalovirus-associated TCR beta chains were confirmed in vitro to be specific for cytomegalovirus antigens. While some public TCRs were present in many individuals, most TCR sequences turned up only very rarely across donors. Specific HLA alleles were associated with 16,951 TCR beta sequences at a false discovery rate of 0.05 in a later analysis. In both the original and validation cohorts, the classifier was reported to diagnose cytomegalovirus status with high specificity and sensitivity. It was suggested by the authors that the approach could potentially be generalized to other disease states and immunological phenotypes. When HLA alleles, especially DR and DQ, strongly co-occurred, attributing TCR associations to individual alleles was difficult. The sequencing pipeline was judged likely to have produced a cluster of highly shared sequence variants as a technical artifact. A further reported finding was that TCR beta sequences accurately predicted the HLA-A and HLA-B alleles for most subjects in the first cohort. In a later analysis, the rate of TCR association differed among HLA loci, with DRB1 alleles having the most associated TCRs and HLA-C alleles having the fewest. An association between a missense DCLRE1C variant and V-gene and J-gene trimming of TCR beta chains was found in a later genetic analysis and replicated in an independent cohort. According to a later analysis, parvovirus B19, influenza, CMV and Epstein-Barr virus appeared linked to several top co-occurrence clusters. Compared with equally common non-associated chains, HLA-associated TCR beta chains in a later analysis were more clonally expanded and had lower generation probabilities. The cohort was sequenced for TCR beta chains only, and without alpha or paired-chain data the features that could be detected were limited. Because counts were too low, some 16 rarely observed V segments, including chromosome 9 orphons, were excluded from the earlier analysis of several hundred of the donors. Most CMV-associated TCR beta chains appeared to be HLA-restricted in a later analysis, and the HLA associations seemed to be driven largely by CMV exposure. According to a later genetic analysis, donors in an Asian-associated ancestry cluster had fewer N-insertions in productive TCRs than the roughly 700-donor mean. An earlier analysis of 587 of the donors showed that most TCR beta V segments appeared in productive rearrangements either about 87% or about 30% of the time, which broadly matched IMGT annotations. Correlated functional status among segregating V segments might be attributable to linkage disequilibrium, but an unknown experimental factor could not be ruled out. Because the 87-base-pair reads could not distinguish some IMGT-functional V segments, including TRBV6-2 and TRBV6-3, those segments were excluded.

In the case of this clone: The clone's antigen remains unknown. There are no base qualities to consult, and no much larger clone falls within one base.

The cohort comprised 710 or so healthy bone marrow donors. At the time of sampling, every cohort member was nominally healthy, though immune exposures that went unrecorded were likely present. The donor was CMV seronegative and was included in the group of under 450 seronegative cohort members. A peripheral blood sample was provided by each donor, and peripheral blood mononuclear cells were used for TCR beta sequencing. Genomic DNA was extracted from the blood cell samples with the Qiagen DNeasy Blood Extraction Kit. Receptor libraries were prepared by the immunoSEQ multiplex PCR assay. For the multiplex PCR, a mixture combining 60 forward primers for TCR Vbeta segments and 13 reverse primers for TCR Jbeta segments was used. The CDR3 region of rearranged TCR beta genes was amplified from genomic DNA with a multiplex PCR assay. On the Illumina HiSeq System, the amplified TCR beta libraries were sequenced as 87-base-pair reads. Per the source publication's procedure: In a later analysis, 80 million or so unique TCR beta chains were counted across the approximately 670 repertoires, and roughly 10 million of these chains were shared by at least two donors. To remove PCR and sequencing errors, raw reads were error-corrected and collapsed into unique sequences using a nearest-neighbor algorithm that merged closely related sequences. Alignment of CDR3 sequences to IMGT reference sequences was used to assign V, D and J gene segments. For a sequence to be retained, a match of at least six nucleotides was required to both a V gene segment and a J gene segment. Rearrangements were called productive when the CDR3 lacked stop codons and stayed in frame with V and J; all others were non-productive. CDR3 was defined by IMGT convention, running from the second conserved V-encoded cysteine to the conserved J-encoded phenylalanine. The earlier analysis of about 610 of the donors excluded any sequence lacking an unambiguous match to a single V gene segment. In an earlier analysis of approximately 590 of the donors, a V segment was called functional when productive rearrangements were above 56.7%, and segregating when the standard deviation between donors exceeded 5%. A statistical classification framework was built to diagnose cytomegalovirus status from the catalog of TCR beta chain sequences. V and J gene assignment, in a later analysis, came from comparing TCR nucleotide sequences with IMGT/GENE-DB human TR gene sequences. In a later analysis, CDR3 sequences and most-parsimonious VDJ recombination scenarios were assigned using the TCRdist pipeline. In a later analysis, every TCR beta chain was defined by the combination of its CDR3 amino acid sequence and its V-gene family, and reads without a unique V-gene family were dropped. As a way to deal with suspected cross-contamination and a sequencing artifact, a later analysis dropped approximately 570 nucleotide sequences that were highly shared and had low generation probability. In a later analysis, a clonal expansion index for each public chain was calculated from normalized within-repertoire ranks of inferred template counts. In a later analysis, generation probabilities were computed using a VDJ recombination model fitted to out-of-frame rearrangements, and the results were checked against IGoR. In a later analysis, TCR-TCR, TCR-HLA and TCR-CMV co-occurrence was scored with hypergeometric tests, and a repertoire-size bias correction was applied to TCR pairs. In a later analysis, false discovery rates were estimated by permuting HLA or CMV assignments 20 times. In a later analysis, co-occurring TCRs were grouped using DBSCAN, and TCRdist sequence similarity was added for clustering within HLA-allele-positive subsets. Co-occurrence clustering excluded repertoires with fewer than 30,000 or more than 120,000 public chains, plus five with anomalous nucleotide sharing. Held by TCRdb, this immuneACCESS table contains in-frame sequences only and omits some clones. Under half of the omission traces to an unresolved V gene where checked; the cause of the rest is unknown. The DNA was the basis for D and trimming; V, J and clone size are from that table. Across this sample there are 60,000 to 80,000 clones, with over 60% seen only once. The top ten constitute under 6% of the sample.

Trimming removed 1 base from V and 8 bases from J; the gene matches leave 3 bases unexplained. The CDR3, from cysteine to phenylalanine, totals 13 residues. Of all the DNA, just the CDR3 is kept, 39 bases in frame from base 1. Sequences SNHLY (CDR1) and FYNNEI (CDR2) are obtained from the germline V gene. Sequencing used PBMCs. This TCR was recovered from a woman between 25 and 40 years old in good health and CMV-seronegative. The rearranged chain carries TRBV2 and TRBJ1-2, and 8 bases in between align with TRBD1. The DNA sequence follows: TGTGCCAGCAGTGAAGTGACAGGGGACGGCTACACCTTC. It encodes CASSEVTGDGYTF.